These 27 T cell receptor beta chains came from one sample sequenced in a study of CD8 T cells in ankylosing spondylitis. TCRdb passed the 5' RACE reads through MiXCR, listing each CDR3 protein once. The sample contains about 130,000 distinct CDR3 sequences, roughly 15% of which appear only once. The sequencing input was blood, either unsorted or a sorted T cell fraction (not recorded which). These receptors came from a female donor with ankylosing spondylitis or in good health (not recorded which).

This clonotype was seen more than once but under ten times. The gene calls are TRBV7-2 and TRBJ2-3, with 8 nucleotides matching TRBD1. Germline trimming cut 5 bases from V and 2 bases from J; bases unmatched to any gene: 6. CDR1 and CDR2 from the germline V gene are SGHTA and FQGNSA. The CDR3 runs 15 residues. The CDR3 DNA is TGTGCCAGCAGCCACCCGGACAGGGACACAGATACGCAGTATTTT. Translating gives CASSHPDRDTDTQYF.

This clonotype was counted at least ten times. The genes are TRBV7-6 and TRBJ2-2; 8 bases match TRBD2. This CDR3 is built from 16 residues. V lost 1 base, J lost 4 bases, and 5 bases stayed unmatched. Germline V gene lookup returns CDR1 SGHVS and CDR2 FNYEAQ. CDR3 protein: CASSLEQRGRTGELFF. CDR3 nucleotides: TGTGCCAGCAGCTTAGAACAGCGGGGGCGCACCGGGGAGCTGTTTTTT.

The chain employs TRBV5-1 and TRBJ1-4, with TRBD1 matching over 9 bases. The germline V gene has CDR1 SGHRS and CDR2 YFSETQ. The CDR3 has 16 amino acids. Trimming cost V 3 bases and J 6 bases; bases outside gene matches: 9. CDR3 sequence reads: CASSWGTGGIDEKLFF. The DNA for the CDR3 is TGCGCCAGCAGCTGGGGAACAGGGGGCATCGATGAAAAACTGTTTTTT.

This clonotype was picked up many times. The chain uses TRBV29-1 and TRBJ1-5; D remains unclear. In germline, CDR1 is SQVTM, CDR2 ANQGSEA. The CDR3 is 12 amino acids. V lost 4 bases and J lost 0, with 4 bases in between. CDR3 in DNA: TGCAGCGTTGGTTATAGCAATCAGCCCCAGCATTTT. Translating it yields CSVGYSNQPQHF. Supplemented by reference TRBV29-1 and TRBJ1-5, the full variable domain reads SAVISQKPSRDICQRGTSLTIQCQVDSQVTMMFWYRQQPGQSLTLIATANQGSEATYESGFVIDKFPISRPNLTFSTLTVSNMSPEDSSIYLCSVGYSNQPQHFGDGTRLSIL.

The V call is TRBV12-3 or TRBV12-4, the J call TRBJ2-1, with 15 bases that match TRBD2. V was pared by 10 bases and J by 8 bases, with 21 bases of the junction left unmatched. CDR3 length: 19 residues. CDR3 DNA: TGTGCCATCTGTTTAGCGCTCATCGGGACTAGCGGGAGGAACTATGAGCAGTTCTTC. It yields the protein CAICLALIGTSGRNYEQFF.

Remarks on this clonotype: Possible read error: a much larger clone is one base away. The chain combines TRBV20-1 with TRBJ2-2, with unresolved D. The CDR3 has 14 residues. The ends were cut back, 1 base at V and 5 bases at J, with 11 bases in the middle. Germline CDR1 and CDR2: DFQATT and SNEGSKA (reference sequence). The CDR3 nucleotides read TGCAGTGCTAGAGTGGAGTTGAGGACCGGGGAGCTGTTTTTT. It codes for CSARVELRTGELFF.

The chain carries TRBV11-1 and TRBJ2-1; weak D call: TRBD1 (7 bases). CDR3 length equals 15 residues. The V end was cut by 5 bases, the J end by 0 bases, with 11 bases between. Germline V gives CDR1 SGHAT, CDR2 FQDESV (reference sequence). CDR3 DNA: TGTGCCAGCAGCGCGGGGACAGCCTCCTACAATGAGCAGTTCTTC. The encoded protein is CASSAGTASYNEQFF.

This clonotype was seen ten or more times. This rearrangement joins TRBV12-3 or TRBV12-4 to TRBJ1-1, with D unclear. The ends were cut back, 7 bases at V and 5 bases at J, with 14 bases in the middle. This CDR3 has 13 amino acids. The CDR3 reads CASTLTSVTEAFF. The CDR3 bases are TGTGCCAGCACCCTCACTTCGGTAACTGAAGCTTTCTTT.

This clonotype was counted a few times. The genes are TRBV2 and TRBJ2-2; 11 bases agree with TRBD2. The CDR3 loop spans 16 amino acids. With 6 bases clipped from V and 6 bases from J, the junction kept 9 bases outside the gene matches. Germline assignment: CDR1 SNHLY and CDR2 FYNNEI. The CDR3 protein is CASSTLAGGLPGELFF. CDR3 in DNA: TGTGCCAGCAGCACTCTAGCGGGGGGTCTCCCCGGGGAGCTGTTTTTT.

The rearrangement joins TRBV27 to TRBJ2-1; 8 nucleotides align to TRBD2. Germline V lookup: CDR1 MNHEY, CDR2 SMNVEV (reference sequence). There are 15 residues in the CDR3. V lost 5 bases to trimming and J lost 10 bases; unmatched junction nucleotides: 13. The DNA of the CDR3 is TGTGCCAGCAGTACGGTTTACGGGGGGGCAGGCGAGCAGTTCTTC. It specifies CASSTVYGGAGEQFF.

There are a few counts of this clonotype. The rearrangement links TRBV27 to TRBJ2-1, with D perhaps TRBD1 or TRBD2 (6 bases each). CDR3 length: 16 amino acids. Germline V lookup: CDR1 MNHEY, CDR2 SMNVEV (reference sequence). Deletions cut 4 bases from V and 6 bases from J, with 19 bases between. The CDR3 spells CASSSTGSPGANEQFF. The CDR3 region has the DNA TGTGCCAGCAGTTCCACAGGGAGCCCGGGGGCCAATGAGCAGTTCTTC.

In its sample, this clonotype was seen many times. The chain is built from TRBV6-5 and TRBJ1-5; no definite D call. V was trimmed by 2 bases and J by 7 bases, leaving 6 bases between them. The germline gives CDR1 MNHEY, CDR2 SVGAGI. There are 12 residues in the CDR3. In DNA, the CDR3 is TGTGCCAGCAGTTACATAGGGCAGCCCCAGCATTTT. Amino acids: CASSYIGQPQHF.

The CDR3 is CASSDVAGNQETQYF. CDR3 DNA sequence: TGTGCCAGCAGTGATGTGGCAGGCAATCAAGAGACCCAGTACTTC. This rearrangement joins TRBV2 to TRBJ2-5; D is uncertain. V was clipped by 3 bases and J by 2 bases, with 13 bases between them. Germline values: CDR1 SNHLY, CDR2 FYNNEI. The CDR3 is 15 amino acids.

This clonotype was observed a handful of times. The chain recombines TRBV18 with TRBJ1-2; possible D gene TRBD1, 5 bases. CDR3 length equals 14 residues. Deletions cut 9 bases from V and 6 bases from J, with 20 bases between. Germline CDR1 and CDR2: KGHSH and LQKENI. The CDR3 DNA sequence: TGTGCCAGTTCGGTCCTCCGGGACGAAGATGGCTACACCTTC. Translated, it gives CASSVLRDEDGYTF. The complete variable domain, with remaining parts taken from reference TRBV18 and TRBJ1-2, reads NAGVMQNPRHLVRRRGQEARLRCSPMKGHSHVYWYRQLPEEGLKFMVYLQKENIIDESGMPKERFSAEFPKEGPSILRIQQVVRGDSAAYFCASSVLRDEDGYTFGSGTRLTVV.

The V and J genes are TRBV2 and TRBJ1-2; D is ambiguous. The V end was cut by 7 bases, the J end by 7 bases, with 13 bases between. The CDR3 is made up of 12 amino acids. Germline V gene sequence: CDR1 SNHLY, CDR2 FYNNEI. The DNA for the CDR3 is TGTGCCAGCACCCCGGGCAGTTTTGGCTACACCTTC. It is translated as CASTPGSFGYTF. The entire variable domain, with the rest obtained from reference TRBV2 and TRBJ1-2, is as follows: EPEVTQTPSHQVTQMGQEVILRCVPISNHLYFYWYRQILGQKVEFLVSFYNNEISEKSEIFDDQFSVERPDGSNFTLKIRSTKLEDSAMYFCASTPGSFGYTFGSGTRLTVV.

This clonotype was counted ten times or more. V is TRBV5-1 and J is TRBJ1-2, with 9 bases matching TRBD1. Germline V gene sequence: CDR1 SGHRS, CDR2 YFSETQ. The CDR3 is made up of 16 amino acids. Trimming at V came to 1 base and at J to 2 bases, leaving 6 bases not matched to a gene. The CDR3 spells CASSLLGQGPNYGYTF. The CDR3 nucleotides are TGCGCCAGCAGCTTGCTGGGACAGGGCCCAAACTATGGCTACACCTTC. The complete variable domain, with remaining parts taken from reference TRBV5-1 and TRBJ1-2, reads KAGVTQTPRYLIKTRGQQVTLSCSPISGHRSVSWYQQTPGQGLQFLFEYFSETQRNKGNFPGRFSGRQFSNSRSEMNVSTLELGDSALYLCASSLLGQGPNYGYTFGSGTRLTVV.

This clonotype was seen repeatedly, ten times or more. The V call is TRBV29-1, the J call TRBJ2-1; 10 nucleotides match TRBD2. The CDR3 is made up of 14 amino acids. V lost 3 bases, J lost 5 bases, and 4 bases stayed unmatched. CDR1 is SQVTM and CDR2 is ANQGSEA in the germline V gene. Written as DNA, the CDR3 is TGCAGCGTTGATACAACTAGCGGGGACAATGAGCAGTTCTTC. This gives the protein CSVDTTSGDNEQFF.

In this sample, this clonotype turned up many times. The chain combines TRBV5-1 with TRBJ2-1; TRBD1 aligns across 7 bases. Per the germline V gene, CDR1 is SGHRS and CDR2 is YFSETQ. Germline trimming cut 0 bases from V and 7 bases from J; bases unmatched to any gene: 4. The CDR3 sequence is 14 residues long. CDR3 amino acids: CASSLGPQGNEQFF. The CDR3 DNA reads TGCGCCAGCAGCTTGGGTCCACAGGGGAATGAGCAGTTCTTC.

In this sample, this clonotype turned up many times. This CDR3 is CASSSRDSSYNEQFF. CDR3 in DNA: TGCGCCAGCAGCTCCCGGGACAGCTCCTACAATGAGCAGTTCTTC. V gene TRBV5-1 combines with J gene TRBJ2-1; 7 bases map to TRBD1. The junction had 3 bases not matched to a gene; V was cut back by 3 bases and J by 0 bases. Germline CDR1 is SGHRS and CDR2 is YFSETQ. This CDR3 contains 15 residues. Full variable domain (remainder filled in from reference TRBV5-1 and TRBJ2-1): KAGVTQTPRYLIKTRGQQVTLSCSPISGHRSVSWYQQTPGQGLQFLFEYFSETQRNKGNFPGRFSGRQFSNSRSEMNVSTLELGDSALYLCASSSRDSSYNEQFFGPGTRLTVL.

V is TRBV3-1 and J is TRBJ2-3, with 8 bases lining up with TRBD2. The CDR3 runs 15 residues. With V trimmed by 4 bases and J by 4 bases, 7 bases remained unmatched. Looked up from germline, CDR1 is LGHDT and CDR2 is YNNKEL (reference sequence). As DNA, the CDR3 is TGTGCCAGCAGCCCCGGGAGGGGTATCGCAGATACGCAGTATTTT. It specifies CASSPGRGIADTQYF.

This clonotype has ten or more counts. V usage is TRBV6-1 and J usage is TRBJ1-5; D ambiguous. Trimming stripped 6 bases from V and 0 bases from J, with 15 bases between. The V gene's germline CDR1 is MNHNS and CDR2 SASEGT. The CDR3 has 16 residues. CDR3 protein: CASSRFAQNSNQPQHF. CDR3 nucleotide sequence: TGTGCCAGCAGCCGCTTCGCGCAGAATAGCAATCAGCCCCAGCATTTT.

A few counts support this clonotype. V and J are TRBV3-1 and TRBJ2-2; D gene ambiguous. Germline values: CDR1 LGHDT, CDR2 YNNKEL (reference sequence). V was shortened by 4 bases and J by 6 bases, with 15 bases between the two germline ends. The CDR3 runs to 15 residues. The CDR3 reads CASSRPILRPGELFF. In nucleotides, the CDR3 is TGTGCCAGCAGCCGGCCTATTCTACGCCCCGGGGAGCTGTTTTTT.

This clonotype was observed a handful of times. The chain employs TRBV7-9 and TRBJ2-5; no firm D call. The CDR3 loop spans 16 amino acids. Germline values: CDR1 SEHNR, CDR2 FQNEAQ (reference sequence). With 7 bases removed from V and 1 base from J, the gap between germline ends came to 19 bases. The CDR3 nucleotides are TGTGCCAGCACCCTTCTCGTTTGGGGATCCCAAGAGACCCAGTACTTC. Amino acids: CASTLLVWGSQETQYF.

The rearrangement links TRBV7-9 to TRBJ1-6; no clear D gene. CDR3 length equals 15 residues. Germline CDR1 reads SEHNR; CDR2 reads FQNEAQ (reference sequence). V was cut by 5 bases and J by 7 bases, with 15 bases left in between. This chain's CDR3 is CASSKFREWNSPLHF. The DNA of the CDR3 is TGTGCCAGCAGCAAATTTCGGGAATGGAATTCACCCCTCCACTTT.

In its sample, this clonotype was seen a few times. The chain links TRBV20-1 to TRBJ2-4; maybe TRBD2 (6 bases). CDR1 and CDR2 from the germline V gene are DFQATT and SNEGSKA (reference sequence). There are 15 residues in the CDR3. With 5 bases removed from V and 3 bases from J, the gap between germline ends came to 17 bases. CDR3 nucleotides: TGCAGTGCTGGGGGAGTGGAGGGCGGCAAAAACATTCAGTACTTC. This translates into CSAGGVEGGKNIQYF.

This clonotype appeared a few times. This sequence joins TRBV12-3 or TRBV12-4 and TRBJ1-2, with D possibly matching TRBD1 (5 bases). The CDR3 covers 13 residues. V was clipped by 7 bases and J by 6 bases, with 15 bases between them. This CDR3 reads CASTQMKGDGYTF. The CDR3 region has the DNA TGTGCCAGCACTCAAATGAAAGGGGATGGCTACACCTTC.

This clonotype has only a few counts. V and J are TRBV10-3 and TRBJ2-5, with D uncertain. Germline loops: CDR1 ENHRY, CDR2 SYGVKD. Trimming removed 4 bases at V and 1 base at J, with 7 bases between. The CDR3 is 13 residues long. The CDR3 reads CAISVGSQETQYF. The CDR3 DNA reads TGTGCCATCAGTGTGGGTTCCCAAGAGACCCAGTACTTC.